This T cell receptor beta chain was identified during a study of blood T cell repertoires in COVID-19. The germline V gene has CDR1 SGDLS and CDR2 YYNGEE. The CDR3 runs 15 residues. The J segment lost 3 bases and the V segment lost 4 bases, leaving 4 bases of the junction unmatched. The table came from immunoSEQ multiplex PCR; TCRdb's copy has only in-frame clones and leaves some out. Altogether hundreds of thousands of clones are present, around 92% being singletons, with the ten largest covering around 9%. The specimen was PBMCs or T cells enriched from blood (not recorded which). This TCR was recovered from a woman aged 25-40 years who had recovered from COVID-19. The gene calls are TRBV9 and TRBJ2-1; 10 bases align to TRBD2. The CDR3 bases are TGTGCCAGCAGCCCGGGACTAGCGAGCTACAATGAGCAGTTCTTC. The encoded protein is CASSPGLASYNEQFF.